This TCR beta chain was profiled in a study of CD8 T cells in ankylosing spondylitis. The CDR3 is made up of 14 amino acids. V lost 6 bases and J 2 bases, leaving 17 bases between the germline ends. Germline assignment: CDR1 DFQATT and CDR2 SNEGSKA (reference sequence). A single record per CDR3 protein comes from TCRdb applying MiXCR to the 5' RACE reads. The sample consists of around 330,000 distinct CDR3 sequences, 11% of them appearing once. Material: blood, either unsorted or a sorted T cell fraction (not recorded which). V usage is TRBV20-1 and J usage is TRBJ2-7; tentatively, D is TRBD1 (5 bases). The TCR originated in a female donor with ankylosing spondylitis or in good health (not recorded which). CDR3 region: CSAPPRANTYEQYF. In nucleotides, the CDR3 is TGCAGTGCGCCCCCCAGGGCCAATACCTACGAGCAGTACTTC.